This TCR beta chain was profiled in a study of blood T cell repertoires in COVID-19. This table comes from immunoSEQ multiplex PCR, and its TCRdb copy is limited to in-frame clones, with some not included. The table shows 55,000 to 70,000 clones, with over 85% occurring only once. CDR1 is SNHLY and CDR2 is FYNNEI in the germline V gene. The CDR3 spans 16 residues. V trimming: 5 bases; J trimming: 4 bases; junction bases outside the gene matches: 13. The chain has TRBV2 and TRBJ1-1; TRBD1 agrees at 7 bases. The specimen sequenced was peripheral blood. The TCR sequence derives from a human donor in a cohort sampled during active COVID-19. The CDR3 DNA reads TGTGCCAGCAGTCCCCGAGGGGACAGCGTGGCCACTGAAGCTTTCTTT. As protein: CASSPRGDSVATEAFF.